The sequence of this TCR beta chain was determined in a study of CD8+ T cells in alopecia areata. Comment on this clone: Its specificity is not known.

Study-wide results and caveats: During tofacitinib treatment, many expanded lesional clones remained in scalp and blood.

Extracted RNA was reverse transcribed into cDNA, the sequencing template. TCRdb's table, derived via immunoSEQ multiplex PCR, lists solely in-frame clones and lacks some. The data show around 100,000 clones, with roughly 55% seen just once and 9.5% to 15% held by the top ten. The germline V gene has CDR1 SGHNT and CDR2 YYREEE (reference sequence). The trim removed 5 bases at V and 6 bases at J, leaving 15 bases unmatched. This CDR3 is 16 amino acids long. As to treatment: oral pan-JAK inhibitor, 5-10 mg twice daily. The V gene is TRBV5-4, the J gene TRBJ1-2; 8 bases are a match to TRBD1. Specimen: CD8+ T cells sorted from blood, collected at week 24, from a patient treated with tofacitinib. The TCR was taken from a human donor with alopecia areata. The CDR3 protein is CASRPLDRVEGDGYTF. CDR3 in DNA: TGTGCCAGCAGACCCCTGGACAGGGTAGAGGGTGATGGCTACACCTTC.